This T cell receptor beta chain was retrieved from a study of CD8+ T cells in alopecia areata. RNA was extracted and reverse transcribed into cDNA as the sequencing template. The method was immunoSEQ multiplex PCR; TCRdb's version includes in-frame clones alone and lacks a portion of them. The top ten hold roughly 5% of the sample, which has roughly 200,000 clones, 56% seen once. The count of this clone is one. Its target is not known. Study observations and caveats: More clonal than normal scalp was lesional scalp, particularly alopecia totalis/universalis.

The length of the CDR3 is 17 residues. V dropped 7 bases and J dropped 0; count of bases not matched to a gene: 9. Germline-derived CDR1 and CDR2 are SGHTA and FQGNSA. What was sequenced was CD8+ T cells sorted from blood. This chain joins TRBV7-2 and TRBJ2-1; 10 bases match TRBD2. This TCR was sampled from a human donor in good health. CDR3 residues: CASTPYPSGGSYNEQFF. The CDR3 DNA is TGTGCCAGCACCCCATATCCTAGCGGGGGCTCCTACAATGAGCAGTTCTTC. Full variable domain (rest looked up from reference TRBV7-2 and TRBJ2-1): GAGVSQSPSNKVTEKGKDVELRCDPISGHTALYWYRQSLGQGLEFLIYFQGNSAPDKSGLPSDRFSAERTGGSVSTLTIQRTQQEDSAVYLCASTPYPSGGSYNEQFFGPGTRLTVL.